These 8 T cell receptor beta chains were all obtained from the same sample, sequenced in a study of blood T cell repertoires in COVID-19. Using immunoSEQ multiplex PCR, the repertoire was profiled, and TCRdb retains in-frame clones only, with some absent. This table holds some 200,000 clones, roughly 84% found once. The sample comprised PBMCs or T cells enriched from blood (not recorded which). The receptor set was obtained from a man aged 40-49 years who had recovered from COVID-19.

The chain joins TRBV3-1 (or the pseudogene TRBV3-2) to TRBJ2-5; 10 bases map to TRBD2. Trimming at V came to 3 bases and at J to 7 bases, leaving 11 bases not matched to a gene. CDR1 LGHDT and CDR2 YNNKEL come from the germline V gene (reference sequence). CDR3 length: 16 residues. The CDR3 protein is CASSHEPAGGRRTQYF. DNA for the CDR3: TGTGCCAGCAGCCATGAGCCAGCGGGGGGGCGACGGACCCAGTACTTC.

The CDR3 sequence: CASSRDRGRIEQFF. For the CDR3, the DNA is TGTGCCAGTAGTCGGGACAGGGGGCGAATTGAGCAGTTCTTC. The J gene is TRBJ2-1, the V gene TRBV19; 12 nucleotides line up with TRBD1. The CDR3 spans 14 residues. Trimming cost V 5 bases and J 9 bases; bases outside gene matches: 5. CDR1 and CDR2 from the germline V gene are LNHDA and SQIVND (reference sequence).

This chain links TRBV11-2 with TRBJ2-7, with D maybe TRBD2 (5 bases). The CDR3 consists of 17 residues. The V gene's germline CDR1 is SGHAT and CDR2 FQNNGV. The germline V and J ends were trimmed by 0 bases and 4 bases, with 19 bases remaining between them. In DNA form, the CDR3 reads TGTGCCAGCAGCTTAGAGGGTAGTTGGCTAGCCTCGTACGAGCAGTACTTC. Translation gives CASSLEGSWLASYEQYF.

The J gene is TRBJ2-2, the V gene TRBV12-5, with 7 bases fitting TRBD1. V trimming: 6 bases; J trimming: 7 bases; junction bases outside the gene matches: 5. From germline, CDR1 is LGHNT and CDR2 FRNRAP. The CDR3 runs 13 residues. The DNA for the CDR3 is TGTGCTAGTGGCCCGGGACAGATCGGGGAGCTGTTTTTT. Its protein is CASGPGQIGELFF.

The chain carries TRBV29-1 and TRBJ2-3; 13 positions agree with TRBD2. Germline lookup yields CDR1 SQVTM and CDR2 ANQGSEA. J was trimmed by 2 bases and V by 7 bases; bases with no gene match: 6. The CDR3 runs 15 residues. CDR3 sequence reads: CSGRTSGGLTDTQYF. Here the CDR3 DNA reads TGCAGCGGGAGGACTAGCGGGGGACTCACAGATACGCAGTATTTT.

This clone was observed at least ten times. The CDR3 is CASSIQGRDNQPQHF. For the CDR3, the DNA is TGTGCCAGTAGTATCCAAGGGAGGGACAATCAGCCCCAGCATTTT. This chain joins TRBV19 and TRBJ1-5; no clear D gene. This CDR3 spans 15 amino acids. Germline loops: CDR1 LNHDA, CDR2 SQIVND (reference sequence). The V and J ends lost 3 bases and 3 bases respectively, with 12 bases between them.

This chain connects TRBV2 to TRBJ2-1, with 12 bases lining up with TRBD2. V trimming: 7 bases; J trimming: 0 bases; junction bases outside the gene matches: 10. This CDR3 region has 18 residues. Looked up from germline, CDR1 is SNHLY and CDR2 is FYNNEI. CDR3 sequence (DNA): TGTGCCAGCACCCCGGCTAGCGGGGGGGTTGTCTCCTACAATGAGCAGTTCTTC. It encodes CASTPASGGVVSYNEQFF.

V and J are TRBV2 and TRBJ2-3, with 8 nucleotides matching TRBD1. There are 14 residues in the CDR3. Germline trimming cut 8 bases from V and 1 base from J; bases unmatched to any gene: 5. The germline V gene has CDR1 SNHLY and CDR2 FYNNEI. The CDR3 DNA reads TGTGCCAGCGCAGGGGGCGGGGGCACAGATACGCAGTATTTT. This sequence encodes CASAGGGGTDTQYF.